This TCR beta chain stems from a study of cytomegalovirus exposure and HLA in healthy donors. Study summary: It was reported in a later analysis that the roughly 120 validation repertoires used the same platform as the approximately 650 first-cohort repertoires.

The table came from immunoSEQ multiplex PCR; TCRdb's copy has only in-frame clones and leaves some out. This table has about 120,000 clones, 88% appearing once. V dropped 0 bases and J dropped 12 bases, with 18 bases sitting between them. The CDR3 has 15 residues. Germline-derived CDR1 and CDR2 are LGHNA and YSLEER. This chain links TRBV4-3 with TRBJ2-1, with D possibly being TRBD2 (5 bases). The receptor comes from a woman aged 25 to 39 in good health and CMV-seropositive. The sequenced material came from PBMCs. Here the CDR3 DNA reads TGCGCCAGCAGCCAAGATTGGTGGGGTCGTGAGGGGCAGTTCTTC. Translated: CASSQDWWGREGQFF.